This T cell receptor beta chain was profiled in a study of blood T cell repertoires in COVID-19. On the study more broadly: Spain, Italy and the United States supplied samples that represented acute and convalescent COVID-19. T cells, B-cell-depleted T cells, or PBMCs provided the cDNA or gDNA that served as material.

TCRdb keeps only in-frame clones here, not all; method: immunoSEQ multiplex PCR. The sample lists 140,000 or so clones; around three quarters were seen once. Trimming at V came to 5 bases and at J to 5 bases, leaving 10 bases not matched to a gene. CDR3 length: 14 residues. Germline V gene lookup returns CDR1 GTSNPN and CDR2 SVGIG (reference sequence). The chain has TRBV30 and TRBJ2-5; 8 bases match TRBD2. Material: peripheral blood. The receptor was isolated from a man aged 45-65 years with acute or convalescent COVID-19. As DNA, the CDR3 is TGTGCCTGGGCGGGCGGGGGGAAGCAGGAGACCCAGTACTTC. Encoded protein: CAWAGGGKQETQYF.